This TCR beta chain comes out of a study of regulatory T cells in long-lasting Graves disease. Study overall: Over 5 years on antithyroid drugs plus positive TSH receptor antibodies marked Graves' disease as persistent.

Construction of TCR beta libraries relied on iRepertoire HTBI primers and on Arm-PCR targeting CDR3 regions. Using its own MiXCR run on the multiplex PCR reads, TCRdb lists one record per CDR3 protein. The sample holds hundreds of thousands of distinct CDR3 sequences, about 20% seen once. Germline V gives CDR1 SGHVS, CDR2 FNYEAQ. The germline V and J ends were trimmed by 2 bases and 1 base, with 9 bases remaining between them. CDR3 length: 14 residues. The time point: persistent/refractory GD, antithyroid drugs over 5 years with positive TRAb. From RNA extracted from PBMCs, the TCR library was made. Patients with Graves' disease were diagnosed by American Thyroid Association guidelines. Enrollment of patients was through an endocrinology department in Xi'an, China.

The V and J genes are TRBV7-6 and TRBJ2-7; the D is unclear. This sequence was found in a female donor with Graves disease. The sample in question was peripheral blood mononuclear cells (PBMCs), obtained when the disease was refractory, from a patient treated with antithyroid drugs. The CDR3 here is CASSLKGNSYEQYF. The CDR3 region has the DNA TGTGCCAGCAGCTTAAAGGGCAATTCCTACGAGCAGTACTTC.